This entry lists 4 T cell receptor beta chains sequenced from one sample in a study of T cells expressing NK-cell markers. From its re-call of the 5' RACE reads, TCRdb lists each CDR3 protein once, without DNA. The data show roughly 110,000 distinct CDR3 sequences, and the top ten clones hold roughly 20%. Input material: blood T cells: a sorted CD56 or NKG2C T cell subset, CD4+ or CD8+ T cells, or bulk PBMC T cells (not recorded which). All receptors come from a woman aged 18 to 75 in good health.

The V call is TRBV6-2 or TRBV6-3, the J call TRBJ2-2. Looked up from germline, CDR1 is MNHEY and CDR2 is SVGEGT. This CDR3 is built from 14 residues. CDR3 loop: CASSYRSGPGELFF.

V is TRBV27 and J is TRBJ1-6. The V gene's germline CDR1 is MNHEY and CDR2 SMNVEV (reference sequence). The CDR3 spans 17 residues. The CDR3 here is CASSERGRTIFRSPLHF.

The chain couples TRBV29-1 to TRBJ2-1; with no DNA, the TCRdb D assignment of TRBD1 cannot be verified. This CDR3 has 16 amino acids. Germline CDR1 is SQVTM and CDR2 is ANQGSEA. CDR3 sequence: CSAPTPVSGSYNEQFF.

This clonotype registers medium-sized (0.01 to 0.1%) by frequency. The chain is built from TRBV20-1 and TRBJ2-5. Germline lookup yields CDR1 DFQATT and CDR2 SNEGSKA (reference sequence). The CDR3 length is 14 residues. This CDR3 reads CSAMQSTYQETQYF.